A few counts support the clone carrying this TCR beta chain. A universal primer site and UMIs were added as TCR cDNA was made by 5'RACE template switching. TCRdb independently ran MiXCR on the 5' RACE reads; one entry per CDR3 protein. The top ten clones hold about 20% of a sample with fewer than 350,000 distinct CDR3 sequences, about 8.7% of them seen once. The sample belongs to a study of T cells after yellow fever vaccination. The sequence derives from a man aged 18 to 29 who received the YFV17D yellow fever vaccine. Sample: PBMCs, taken on the day of the first yellow fever vaccination.

The CDR3: CASISGSSYNSPLHF. The CDR3 DNA is TGTGCCAGCATCTCAGGGAGCTCCTATAATTCACCCCTCCACTTT. The chain combines TRBV7-8 with TRBJ1-6, with D perhaps matching TRBD1 (5 bases). Germline-derived CDR1 and CDR2 are SGHVS and FQNEAQ. With 7 bases removed from V and 0 bases from J, the gap between germline ends came to 10 bases. There are 15 residues in the CDR3.